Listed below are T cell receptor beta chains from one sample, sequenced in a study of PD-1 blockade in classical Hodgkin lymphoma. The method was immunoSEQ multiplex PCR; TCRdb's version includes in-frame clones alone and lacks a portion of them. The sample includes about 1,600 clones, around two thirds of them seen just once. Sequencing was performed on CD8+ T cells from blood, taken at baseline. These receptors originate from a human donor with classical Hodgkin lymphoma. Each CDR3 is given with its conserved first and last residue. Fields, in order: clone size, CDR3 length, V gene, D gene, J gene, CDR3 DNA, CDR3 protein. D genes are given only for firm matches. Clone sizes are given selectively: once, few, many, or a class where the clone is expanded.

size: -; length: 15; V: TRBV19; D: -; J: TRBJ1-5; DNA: TGTGCCAGTAATGAGCCTCAGGGCCTAAATCAGCCCCAGCATTTT; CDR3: CASNEPQGLNQPQHF
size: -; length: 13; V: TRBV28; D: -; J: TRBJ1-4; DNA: TGTGCCAGCAAGGGGGGGTTCGGGGAAAAACTGTTTTTT; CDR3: CASKGGFGEKLFF
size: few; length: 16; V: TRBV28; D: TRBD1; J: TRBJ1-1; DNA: TGTGCCAGCATGGTCATCAGGGGGGCCTTTAGATGGGAAGCTTTCTTT; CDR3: CASMVIRGAFRWEAFF
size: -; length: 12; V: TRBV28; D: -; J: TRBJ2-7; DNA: TGTGCCAGCAGTTTAGAGGTGTCAGAAAAGTACTTC; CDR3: CASSLEVSEKYF
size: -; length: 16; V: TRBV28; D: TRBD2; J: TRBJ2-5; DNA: TGTGCCAGCAGTTTAAGACTAGCGGGAGGTACGGAGACCCAGTACTTC; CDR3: CASSLRLAGGTETQYF
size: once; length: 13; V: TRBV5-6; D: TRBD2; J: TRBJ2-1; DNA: TGTGCCAGCAGCGCGGGACTACCCAATGAGCAGTTCTTC; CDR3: CASSAGLPNEQFF
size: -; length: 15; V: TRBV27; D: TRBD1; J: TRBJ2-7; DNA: TGTGCCAGCAGTTTAGAAAGGGACAGGGGGTACGAGCAGTACTTC; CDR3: CASSLERDRGYEQYF
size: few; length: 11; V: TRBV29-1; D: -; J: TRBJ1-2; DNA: TGCAGCGTTGAGGGTTTATGGGGCTACACCTTC; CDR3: CSVEGLWGYTF
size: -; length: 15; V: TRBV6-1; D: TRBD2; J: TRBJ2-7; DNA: TGTGCCAGCAGTGAAGGCGGCGGGGGGGAATACGAGCAGTACTTC; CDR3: CASSEGGGGEYEQYF
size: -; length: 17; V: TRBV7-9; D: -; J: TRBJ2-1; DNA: TGTGCCAGCAGCTTAACGTTCAATCGGGACATGTACAATGAGCAGTTCTTC; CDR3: CASSLTFNRDMYNEQFF
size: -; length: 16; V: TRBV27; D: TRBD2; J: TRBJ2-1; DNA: TGTGCCAGCAGTTTATCGGGGACTAGCGGGAGGCGTGAGCAGTTCTTC; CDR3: CASSLSGTSGRREQFF
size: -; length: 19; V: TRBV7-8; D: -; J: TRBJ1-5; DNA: TGTGCCAGCAGCTTAGACCGCAGAAAAGTGGGGCAGGGCAATCAGCCCCAGCATTTT; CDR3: CASSLDRRKVGQGNQPQHF
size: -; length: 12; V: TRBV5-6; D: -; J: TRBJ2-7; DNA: TGTGCCAGCAGCTTGCCAGTTACCGAGCAGTACTTC; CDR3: CASSLPVTEQYF
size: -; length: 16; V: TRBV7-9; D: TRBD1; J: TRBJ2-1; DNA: TGTGCCAGCAGCCGACAATCCGGGACAGGAGACAATGAGCAGTTCTTC; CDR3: CASSRQSGTGDNEQFF
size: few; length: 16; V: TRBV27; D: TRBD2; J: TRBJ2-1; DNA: TGTGCCAGCAGTTCCCTGACTAGCGACACCTACAATGAGCAGTTCTTC; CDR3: CASSSLTSDTYNEQFF
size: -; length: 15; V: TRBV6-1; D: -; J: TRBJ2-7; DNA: TGTGCCAGCAGTGAGTCGACAGGACCGTTCTACGAGCAGTACTTC; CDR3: CASSESTGPFYEQYF
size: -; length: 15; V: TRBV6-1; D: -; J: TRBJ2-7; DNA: TGTGCCAGCAGTGAAGCGCGCGGACCGATCTACGAGCAGTACTTC; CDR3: CASSEARGPIYEQYF
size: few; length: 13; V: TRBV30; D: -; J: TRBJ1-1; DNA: TGTGCCTGGAGTGTAGGGGGGAACACTGAAGCTTTCTTT; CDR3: CAWSVGGNTEAFF
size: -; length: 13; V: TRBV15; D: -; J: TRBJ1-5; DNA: TGTGCCACCAGCAGCGTCCCCAATCAGCCCCAGCATTTT; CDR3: CATSSVPNQPQHF
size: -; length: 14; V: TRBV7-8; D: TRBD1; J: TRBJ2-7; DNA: TGTGCCAGCAGCTTTGGGACAGCAGAATACGAGCAGTACTTC; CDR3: CASSFGTAEYEQYF
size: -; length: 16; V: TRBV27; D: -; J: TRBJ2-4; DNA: TGTGCCAGCAGCCCCCGAAGGGGGTTAGCCAAAAACATTCAGTACTTC; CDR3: CASSPRRGLAKNIQYF
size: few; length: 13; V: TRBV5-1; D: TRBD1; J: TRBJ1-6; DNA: TGCGCCAGCAGCAGGACAGGGAATTCACCCCTCCACTTT; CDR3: CASSRTGNSPLHF
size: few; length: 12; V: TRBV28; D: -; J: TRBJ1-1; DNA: TGTGCCAGCAGTCTAAGGGGCACTGAAGCTTTCTTT; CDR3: CASSLRGTEAFF
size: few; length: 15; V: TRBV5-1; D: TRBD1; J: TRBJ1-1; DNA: TGCGCCAGCAGCCTTGGACAGGGGCTGAACACTGAAGCTTTCTTT; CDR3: CASSLGQGLNTEAFF
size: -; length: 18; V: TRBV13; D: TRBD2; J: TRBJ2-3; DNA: TGTGCCAGCAGCCGCCTAGCGGGAGGTAACCCTAGCACAGATACGCAGTATTTT; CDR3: CASSRLAGGNPSTDTQYF
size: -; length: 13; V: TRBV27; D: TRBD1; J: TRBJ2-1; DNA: TGTGCCAGCACCGCCACAGGGGGGAATGAGCAGTTCTTC; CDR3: CASTATGGNEQFF
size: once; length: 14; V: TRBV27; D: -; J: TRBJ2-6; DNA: TGTGCCAGCAGTTTCAACTCTGGGGCCAACGTCCTGACTTTC; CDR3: CASSFNSGANVLTF
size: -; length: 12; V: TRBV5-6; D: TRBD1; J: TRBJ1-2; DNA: TGTGCCAGTGGGACAGGGCACTATGGCTACACCTTC; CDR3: CASGTGHYGYTF
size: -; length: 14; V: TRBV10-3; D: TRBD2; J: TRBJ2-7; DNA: TGTGCCGCTCAACCGGGACTAGCGAGCGACGAGCAGTACTTC; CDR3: CAAQPGLASDEQYF
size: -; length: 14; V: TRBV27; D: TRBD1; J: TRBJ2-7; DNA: TGTGCCAGCAGTCCCCCGGGACAGACCTACGAGCAGTACTTC; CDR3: CASSPPGQTYEQYF
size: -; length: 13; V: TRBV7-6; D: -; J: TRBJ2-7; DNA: TGTGCCAGCAGCTTAGTTTGGACGGACGAGCAGTACTTC; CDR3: CASSLVWTDEQYF
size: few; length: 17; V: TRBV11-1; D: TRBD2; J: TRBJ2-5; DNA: TGTGCCAGCAGCTTAGGGGGACTAGCTCAGTACCAAGAGACCCAGTACTTC; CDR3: CASSLGGLAQYQETQYF
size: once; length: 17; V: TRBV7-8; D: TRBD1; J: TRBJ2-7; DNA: TGTGCCAGCAGTTCCGGGACAGGGGGCGTAGATTCGTACGAGCAGTACTTC; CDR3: CASSSGTGGVDSYEQYF
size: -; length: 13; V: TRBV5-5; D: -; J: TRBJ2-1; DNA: TGTGCCAGCAGCGCTCAAATCTACAATGAGCAGTTCTTC; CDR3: CASSAQIYNEQFF
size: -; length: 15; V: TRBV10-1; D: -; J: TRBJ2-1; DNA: TGCGCCAGCAGTGAGTCTTGGGGGGTTCCCAATGAGCAGTTCTTC; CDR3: CASSESWGVPNEQFF
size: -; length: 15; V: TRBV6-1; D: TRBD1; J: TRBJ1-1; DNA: TGTGCCAGCAAGGAGAGCAGGGGGCGATATACTGAAGCTTTCTTT; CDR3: CASKESRGRYTEAFF
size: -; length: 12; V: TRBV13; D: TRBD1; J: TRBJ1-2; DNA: TGTGCCAGCAGCCCTCAGGGGGATGGCTACACCTTC; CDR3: CASSPQGDGYTF
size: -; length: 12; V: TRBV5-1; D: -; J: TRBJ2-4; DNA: TGTGCCAGCAGCACCCCTTCGAACATTCAGTACTTC; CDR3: CASSTPSNIQYF
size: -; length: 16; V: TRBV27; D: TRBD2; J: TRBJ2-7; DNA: TGTGCCAGCAGTATCCTCGGGGAGGGAGGGGTCTACGAGCAGTACTTC; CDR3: CASSILGEGGVYEQYF
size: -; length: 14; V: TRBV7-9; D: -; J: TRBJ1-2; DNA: TGTGCCAGCAGCTCCATCCCGGGGGGGGAAGGCTACACCTTC; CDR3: CASSSIPGGEGYTF
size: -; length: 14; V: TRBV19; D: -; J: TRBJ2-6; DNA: TGTGCCAGTAGTATGGGCTCTGGGGCCAACGTCCTGACTTTC; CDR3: CASSMGSGANVLTF
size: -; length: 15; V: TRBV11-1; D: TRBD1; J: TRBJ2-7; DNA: TGTGCCAGCAGTCGCCATGGACAGGGTCTATACGAGCAGTACTTC; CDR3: CASSRHGQGLYEQYF
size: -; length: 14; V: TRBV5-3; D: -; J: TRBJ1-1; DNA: TGTGCCAGCAGCGGGGGACCTTACGACACTGAAGCTTTCTTT; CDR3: CASSGGPYDTEAFF
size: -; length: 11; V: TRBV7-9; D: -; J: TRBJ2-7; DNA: TGTGCCAGCAGCCCAAGCTACGAGCAGTACTTC; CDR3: CASSPSYEQYF
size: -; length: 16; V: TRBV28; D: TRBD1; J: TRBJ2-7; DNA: TGTGCCAGCAGTGCCTGGGGACAGGACAGCTCCTACGAGCAGTACTTC; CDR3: CASSAWGQDSSYEQYF
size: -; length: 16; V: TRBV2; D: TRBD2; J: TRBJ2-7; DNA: TGTGCCAGCAGTGAAAACCTAGCGGCAGTCCTCTCCGAGCAGTACTTC; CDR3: CASSENLAAVLSEQYF